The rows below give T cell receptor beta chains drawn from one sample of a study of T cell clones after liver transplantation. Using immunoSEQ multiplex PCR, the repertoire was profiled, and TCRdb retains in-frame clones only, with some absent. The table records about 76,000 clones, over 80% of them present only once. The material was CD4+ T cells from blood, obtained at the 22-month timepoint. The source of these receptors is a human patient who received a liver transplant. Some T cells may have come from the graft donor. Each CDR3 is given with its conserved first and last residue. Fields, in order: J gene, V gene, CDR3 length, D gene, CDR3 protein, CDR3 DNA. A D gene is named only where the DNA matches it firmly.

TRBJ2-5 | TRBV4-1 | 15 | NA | CASSRTGTRQETQYF | TGCGCCAGCAGCCGTACCGGGACAAGACAAGAGACCCAGTACTTC
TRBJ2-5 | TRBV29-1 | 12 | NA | CSVDSVEETQYF | TGCAGCGTTGATTCCGTAGAAGAGACCCAGTACTTC
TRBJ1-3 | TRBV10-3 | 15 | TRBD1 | CAISEPRGSGNTIYF | TGTGCCATCAGTGAACCCAGGGGGTCTGGAAACACCATATATTTT
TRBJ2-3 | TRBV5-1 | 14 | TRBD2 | CASSPGLAADTQYF | TGCGCCAGCAGCCCGGGACTAGCAGCAGATACGCAGTATTTT
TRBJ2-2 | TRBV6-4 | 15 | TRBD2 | CASSLTSGGPRELFF | TGTGCCAGCAGTCTGACTAGCGGGGGGCCTCGGGAGCTGTTTTTT
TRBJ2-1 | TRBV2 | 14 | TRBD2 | CASREREGLNEQFF | TGTGCCAGCAGGGAGCGGGAGGGCCTAAATGAGCAGTTCTTC
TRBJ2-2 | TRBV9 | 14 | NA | CASSVDLVAGELFF | TGTGCCAGCAGCGTAGATTTGGTTGCCGGGGAGCTGTTTTTT
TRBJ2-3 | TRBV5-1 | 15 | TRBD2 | CASRASGRADDTQYF | TGCGCCAGCAGGGCTAGCGGGAGGGCGGACGATACGCAGTATTTT
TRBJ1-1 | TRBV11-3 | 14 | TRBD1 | CASSQGQPNTEAFF | TGTGCCAGCAGCCAGGGACAGCCGAACACTGAAGCTTTCTTT
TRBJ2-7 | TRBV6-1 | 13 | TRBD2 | CASSVRGGGEQYF | TGTGCCAGCAGTGTCCGGGGCGGGGGCGAGCAGTACTTC
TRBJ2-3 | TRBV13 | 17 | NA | CASSSSRGRAGTDTQYF | TGTGCCAGCAGTTCATCTCGGGGGCGGGCGGGCACAGATACGCAGTATTTT
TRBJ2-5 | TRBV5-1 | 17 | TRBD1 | CASSLGRGQGAGETQYF | TGCGCCAGCAGCTTGGGACGCGGACAGGGGGCTGGAGAGACCCAGTACTTC
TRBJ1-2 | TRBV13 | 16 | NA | CASSARAGGGSYGYTF | TGTGCCAGCAGTGCCCGGGCAGGTGGGGGTTCGTATGGCTACACCTTC
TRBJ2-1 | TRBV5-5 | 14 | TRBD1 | CASSGLTGDNEQFF | TGTGCCAGCAGCGGATTGACAGGGGACAATGAGCAGTTCTTC